Below, 11 T cell receptor beta chains from the same sample are listed, as sequenced in a study of shared clonotypes between healthy human individuals. Data came from immunoSEQ multiplex PCR; TCRdb stores just in-frame clones and leaves some out. The profile covers approximately 2.5 million clones, with 90% to 95% appearing a single time and 0.35% to 0.45% taken by the ten largest. Specimen: naive CD4+ T cells from PBMCs. Subset noted: CD45RA+ positively selected. The receptors come from a man between 18 and 35 years old in good health. Some clones in this sample may be carry-over from other donors' samples.

The chain links TRBV9 to TRBJ1-1; D is ambiguous. The CDR3 spans 14 residues. Germline V gene lookup returns CDR1 SGDLS and CDR2 YYNGEE. V shed 3 bases and J shed 5 bases, with 14 bases lying between them. This CDR3 is CASSGEPSPTEAFF. The CDR3 DNA reads TGTGCCAGCAGCGGGGAACCCAGCCCAACTGAAGCTTTCTTT.

The rearrangement joins TRBV4-1 to TRBJ2-2; 9 bases are a match to TRBD2. Trimming cost V 0 bases and J 6 bases; bases outside gene matches: 2. Looked up from germline, CDR1 is MGHRA and CDR2 is YSYEKL. The CDR3 spans 15 residues. DNA of the CDR3: TGCGCCAGCAGCCAAGAAGCGGGAGGCCCCGGGGAGCTGTTTTTT. Amino acid sequence: CASSQEAGGPGELFF.

J is TRBJ2-6 and V is TRBV5-1; D is uncertain. Trimming took off 6 bases at V and 2 bases at J, with 9 bases between the two ends. The CDR3 is made up of 14 amino acids. CDR1 SGHRS and CDR2 YFSETQ come from the germline V gene. CDR3 nucleotides: TGCGCCAGCATCGAGTCCGCTGGGGCCAACGTCCTGACTTTC. It codes for CASIESAGANVLTF. The complete variable domain, with remaining parts taken from reference TRBV5-1 and TRBJ2-6, reads KAGVTQTPRYLIKTRGQQVTLSCSPISGHRSVSWYQQTPGQGLQFLFEYFSETQRNKGNFPGRFSGRQFSNSRSEMNVSTLELGDSALYLCASIESAGANVLTFGAGSRLTVL.

As regards this clone: A much larger clone differs by one base, so this may be a read error. In the same sample, other DNA sequences code for this CDR3. The chain couples TRBV2 to TRBJ2-3; no clear D. CDR3 length equals 11 residues. Trimming took off 5 bases at V and 3 bases at J, with 3 bases between the two ends. From germline, CDR1 is SNHLY and CDR2 FYNNEI. The CDR3 sequence: CASSITDTQYF. DNA of the CDR3: TGTGCCAGCAGTATAACAGATACGCAGTATTTT.

The rearrangement links TRBV14 to TRBJ2-7; 14 nucleotides align to TRBD2. This CDR3 comprises 16 residues. V dropped 8 bases and J dropped 3; count of bases not matched to a gene: 9. Germline assignment: CDR1 SGHDN and CDR2 FVKESK. CDR3 bases: TGTGCCAGCTCCTCTTTCGGGACTAGCGGGAGCTACGAGCAGTACTTC. Encoded protein: CASSSFGTSGSYEQYF. The variable domain in full, with the rest retrieved from reference TRBV14 and TRBJ2-7, is EAGVTQFPSHSVIEKGQTVTLRCDPISGHDNLYWYRRVMGKEIKFLLHFVKESKQDESGMPNNRFLAERTGGTYSTLKVQPAELEDSGVYFCASSSFGTSGSYEQYFGPGTRLTVT.

Turning to this clone: This sample also contains other DNA sequences that code for the same CDR3. The chain recombines TRBV5-6 with TRBJ2-1; 10 nucleotides agree with TRBD1. J was trimmed by 4 bases and V by 4 bases; bases with no gene match: 5. Germline CDR1 reads SGHDT; CDR2 reads YYEEEE. CDR3 length equals 15 residues. The CDR3: CASSPGQGSYNEQFF. The CDR3, as DNA: TGTGCCAGCAGCCCGGGACAGGGGTCTTACAATGAGCAGTTCTTC.

As DNA, the CDR3 is TGTGCCACCAGCAGAGATCGGGACAGAGTGCGGGAGACCCAGTACTTC. It is translated as CATSRDRDRVRETQYF. V and J are TRBV15 and TRBJ2-5, with 7 bases fitting TRBD1. J was trimmed by 5 bases and V by 0 bases; bases with no gene match: 9. The germline gives CDR1 LNHNV, CDR2 YYDKDF (reference sequence). CDR3 length: 16 amino acids.

To note about this clone: Other DNA sequences within the sample encode an identical CDR3. The rearrangement uses TRBV28 and TRBJ2-7; D not certain. Germline CDR1 reads MDHEN; CDR2 reads SYDVKM. The CDR3 runs to 12 residues. V shed 5 bases and J shed 0 bases, with 5 bases lying between them. The CDR3 coding sequence is TGTGCCAGCAGTCCGCCCTCCTACGAGCAGTACTTC. This sequence encodes CASSPPSYEQYF. Together with reference TRBV28 and TRBJ2-7, the CDR3 gives the full variable domain: DVKVTQSSRYLVKRTGEKVFLECVQDMDHENMFWYRQDPGLGLRLIYFSYDVKMKEKGDIPEGYSVSREKKERFSLILESASTNQTSMYLCASSPPSYEQYFGPGTRLTVT.

The chain's CDR3 is CASSETSGNTDTQYF. CDR3 coding DNA: TGTGCCAGCAGTGAGACTAGCGGGAACACAGATACGCAGTATTTT. The rearrangement links TRBV25-1 to TRBJ2-3; 11 bases match TRBD2. CDR1 and CDR2 from the germline V gene are MGHDK and SYGVNS. The CDR3 has 15 residues. V dropped 3 bases and J dropped 2; count of bases not matched to a gene: 1. The full variable domain, rest sourced from reference TRBV25-1 and TRBJ2-3, is EADIYQTPRYLVIGTGKKITLECSQTMGHDKMYWYQQDPGMELHLIHYSYGVNSTEKGDLSSESTVSRIRTEHFPLTLESARPSHTSQYLCASSETSGNTDTQYFGPGTRLTVL.

The chain combines TRBV29-1 with TRBJ2-1; D gene ambiguous. This CDR3 spans 14 amino acids. V lost 2 bases, J lost 4 bases, and 12 bases lay in between. The germline V gene has CDR1 SQVTM and CDR2 ANQGSEA. The CDR3 DNA follows: TGCAGCGTTGAAACGGTGGAACGTTACAATGAGCAGTTCTTC. Amino acids: CSVETVERYNEQFF.

CDR3 DNA sequence: TGTGCCAGCAGTTTAGGGACAGGAGTGAACACTGAAGCTTTCTTT. Protein product: CASSLGTGVNTEAFF. This sequence joins TRBV6-6 and TRBJ1-1, with TRBD1 matching over 8 bases. CDR1 is MNHNY, CDR2 SVGAGI, per germline (reference sequence). Trimming cost V 4 bases and J 0 bases; bases outside gene matches: 4. This CDR3 spans 15 amino acids.